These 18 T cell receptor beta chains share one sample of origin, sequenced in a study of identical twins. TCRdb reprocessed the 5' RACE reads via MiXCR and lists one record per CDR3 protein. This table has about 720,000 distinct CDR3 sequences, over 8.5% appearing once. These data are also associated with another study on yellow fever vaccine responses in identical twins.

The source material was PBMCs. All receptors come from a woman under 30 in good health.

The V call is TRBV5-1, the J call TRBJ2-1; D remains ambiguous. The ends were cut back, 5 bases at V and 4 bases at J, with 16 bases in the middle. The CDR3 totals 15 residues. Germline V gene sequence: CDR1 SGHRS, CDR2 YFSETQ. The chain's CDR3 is CASRTPSPAYNEQFF. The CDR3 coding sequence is TGCGCCAGCAGAACCCCCTCTCCGGCGTACAATGAGCAGTTCTTC.

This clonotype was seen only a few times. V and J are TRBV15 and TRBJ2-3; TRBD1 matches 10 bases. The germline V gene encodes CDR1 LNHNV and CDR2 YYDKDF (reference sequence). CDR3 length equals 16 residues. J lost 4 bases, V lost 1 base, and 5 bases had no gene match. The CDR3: CATSRAAGQGADTQYF. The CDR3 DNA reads TGTGCCACCAGCAGAGCCGCTGGACAGGGGGCAGATACGCAGTATTTT.

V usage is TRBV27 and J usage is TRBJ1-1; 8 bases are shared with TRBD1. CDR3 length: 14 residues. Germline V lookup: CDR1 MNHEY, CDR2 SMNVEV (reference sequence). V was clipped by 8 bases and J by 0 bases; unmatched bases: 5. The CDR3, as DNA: TGTGCCAGCGTAGGACAGGGTCTGAACACTGAAGCTTTCTTT. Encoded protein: CASVGQGLNTEAFF.

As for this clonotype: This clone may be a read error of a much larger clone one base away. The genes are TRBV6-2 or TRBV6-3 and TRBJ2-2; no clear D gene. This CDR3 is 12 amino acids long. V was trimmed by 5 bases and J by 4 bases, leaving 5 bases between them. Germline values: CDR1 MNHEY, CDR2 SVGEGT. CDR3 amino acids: CASSEVTGELFF. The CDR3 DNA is TGTGCCAGCAGTGAGGTCACCGGGGAGCTGTTTTTT.

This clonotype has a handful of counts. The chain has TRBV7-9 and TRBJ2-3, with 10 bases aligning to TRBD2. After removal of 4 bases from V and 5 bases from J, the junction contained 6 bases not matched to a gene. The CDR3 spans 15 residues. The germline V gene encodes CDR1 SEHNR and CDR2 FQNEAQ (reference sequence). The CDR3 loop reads CASSSIAGGVDTQYF. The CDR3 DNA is TGTGCCAGCAGCTCCATAGCGGGAGGAGTAGATACGCAGTATTTT.

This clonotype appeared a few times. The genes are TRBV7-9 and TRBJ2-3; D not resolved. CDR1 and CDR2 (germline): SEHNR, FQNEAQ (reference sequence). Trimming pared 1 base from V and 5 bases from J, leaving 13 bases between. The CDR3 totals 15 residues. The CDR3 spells CASSLGATHGDTQYF. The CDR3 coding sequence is TGTGCCAGCAGCTTAGGGGCGACTCATGGAGATACGCAGTATTTT.

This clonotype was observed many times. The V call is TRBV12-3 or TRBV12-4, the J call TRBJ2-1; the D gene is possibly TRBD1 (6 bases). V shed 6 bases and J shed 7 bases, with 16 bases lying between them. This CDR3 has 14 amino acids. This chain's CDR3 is CASRDGTTRNEQFF. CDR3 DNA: TGTGCCAGCAGGGACGGGACAACGAGGAATGAGCAGTTCTTC.

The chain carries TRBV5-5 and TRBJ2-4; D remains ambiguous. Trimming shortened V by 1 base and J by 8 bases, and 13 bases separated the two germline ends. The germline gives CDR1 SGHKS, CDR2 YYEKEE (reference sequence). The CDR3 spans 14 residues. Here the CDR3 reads CASSLTDPPHIQYF. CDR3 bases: TGTGCCAGCAGCTTGACCGACCCTCCACACATTCAGTACTTC.

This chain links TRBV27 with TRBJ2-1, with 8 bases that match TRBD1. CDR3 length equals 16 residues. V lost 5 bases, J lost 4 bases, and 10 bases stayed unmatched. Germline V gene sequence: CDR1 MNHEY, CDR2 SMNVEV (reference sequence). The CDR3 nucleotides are TGTGCCAGCAGTCCCCCCGGGACAGGAAAATACAATGAGCAGTTCTTC. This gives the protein CASSPPGTGKYNEQFF.

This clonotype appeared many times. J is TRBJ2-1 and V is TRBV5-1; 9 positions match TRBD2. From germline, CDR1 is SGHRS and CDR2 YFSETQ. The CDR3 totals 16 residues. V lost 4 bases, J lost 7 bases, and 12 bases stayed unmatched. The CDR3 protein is CASSPLAGEGFNEQFF. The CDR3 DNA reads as TGCGCCAGCAGCCCCTTAGCGGGAGAAGGGTTTAATGAGCAGTTCTTC.

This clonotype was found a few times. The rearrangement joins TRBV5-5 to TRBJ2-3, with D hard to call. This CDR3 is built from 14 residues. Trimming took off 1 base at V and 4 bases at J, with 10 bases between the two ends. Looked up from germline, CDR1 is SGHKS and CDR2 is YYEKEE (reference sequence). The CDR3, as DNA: TGTGCCAGCAGCTTGTTTTTCTCATCAGATACGCAGTATTTT. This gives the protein CASSLFFSSDTQYF.

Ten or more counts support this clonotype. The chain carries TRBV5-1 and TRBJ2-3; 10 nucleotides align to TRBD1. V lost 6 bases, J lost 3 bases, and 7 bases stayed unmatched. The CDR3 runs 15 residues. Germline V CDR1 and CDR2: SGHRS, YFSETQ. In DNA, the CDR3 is TGCGCCAGCAATGACGGACAGGGGGGAACAGATACGCAGTATTTT. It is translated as CASNDGQGGTDTQYF.

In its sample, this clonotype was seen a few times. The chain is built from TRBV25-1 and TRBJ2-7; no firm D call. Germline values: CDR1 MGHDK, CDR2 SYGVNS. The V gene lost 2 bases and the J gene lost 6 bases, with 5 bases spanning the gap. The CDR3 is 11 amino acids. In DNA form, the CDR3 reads TGTGCCAGCAGTGAAATAGGCGAGCAGTACTTC. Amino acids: CASSEIGEQYF.

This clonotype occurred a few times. The CDR3 reads CASSPRDSLAKNIQYF. As DNA, the CDR3 is TGCGCCAGCAGCCCCCGGGACAGCTTAGCCAAAAACATTCAGTACTTC. This chain connects TRBV5-1 to TRBJ2-4, with 7 bases aligning to TRBD1. J gave up 0 bases and V 4 bases, and 7 bases lay outside the gene matches. There are 16 residues in the CDR3. Germline lookup yields CDR1 SGHRS and CDR2 YFSETQ.

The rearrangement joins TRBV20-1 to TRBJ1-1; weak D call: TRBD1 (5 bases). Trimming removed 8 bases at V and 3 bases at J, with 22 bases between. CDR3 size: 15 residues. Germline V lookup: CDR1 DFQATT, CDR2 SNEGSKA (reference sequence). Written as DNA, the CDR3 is TGCAGTCCTAACCAATTTGGGGCCGGGGACACTGAAGCTTTCTTT. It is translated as CSPNQFGAGDTEAFF.

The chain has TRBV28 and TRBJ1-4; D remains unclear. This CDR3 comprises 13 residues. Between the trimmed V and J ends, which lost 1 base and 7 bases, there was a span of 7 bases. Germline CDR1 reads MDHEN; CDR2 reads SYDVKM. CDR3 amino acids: CASSLYGTEKLFF. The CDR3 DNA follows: TGTGCCAGCAGTTTATACGGTACTGAAAAACTGTTTTTT.

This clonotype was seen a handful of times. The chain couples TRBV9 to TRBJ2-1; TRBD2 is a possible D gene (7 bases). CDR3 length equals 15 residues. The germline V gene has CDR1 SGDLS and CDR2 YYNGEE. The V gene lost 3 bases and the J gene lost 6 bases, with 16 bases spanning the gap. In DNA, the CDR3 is TGTGCCAGCAGCGCCGGCGGGGGCAGGGGCAATGAGCAGTTCTTC. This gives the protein CASSAGGGRGNEQFF.

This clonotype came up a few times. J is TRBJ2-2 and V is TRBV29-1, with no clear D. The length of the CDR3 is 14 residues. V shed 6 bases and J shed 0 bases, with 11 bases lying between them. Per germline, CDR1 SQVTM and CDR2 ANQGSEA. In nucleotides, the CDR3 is TGCAGCGTCGATATCTCCGCGAACACCGGGGAGCTGTTTTTT. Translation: CSVDISANTGELFF.